The 31 T cell receptor beta chains reported below all come from one sample, sequenced in a study of blood T cell repertoires in COVID-19. Here immunoSEQ multiplex PCR was the method, and the copy in TCRdb shows in-frame clones only, minus some. The repertoire holds roughly 500,000 clones, with 80% to 90% as singletons. The specimen sequenced was peripheral blood. These receptors all stem from a human donor in a cohort sampled during active COVID-19.

This chain joins TRBV6-6 and TRBJ2-3, with a tentative D call TRBD2 (6 bases). The germline gives CDR1 MNHNY, CDR2 SVGAGI (reference sequence). Trimming left V 0 bases short and J 2 bases short, with 12 bases between. The CDR3 is 16 residues long. CDR3 loop: CASSYSLADTTDTQYF. CDR3 nucleotide sequence: TGTGCCAGCAGTTACTCTTTAGCGGACACCACAGATACGCAGTATTTT.

V usage is TRBV18 and J usage is TRBJ2-1; 9 nucleotides align to TRBD2. This CDR3 spans 17 amino acids. The germline V gene has CDR1 KGHSH and CDR2 LQKENI. J was trimmed by 7 bases and V by 3 bases; bases with no gene match: 13. The CDR3 DNA follows: TGTGCCAGCTCACCTTGGGGGCGGGAGGGCCGAGGAAATGAGCAGTTCTTC. Translated: CASSPWGREGRGNEQFF.

This clone was counted a few times. The chain couples TRBV19 to TRBJ1-1; D unresolved. The CDR3 consists of 14 residues. Trimming cost V 3 bases and J 7 bases, with 15 bases left between them. Germline V gene data show CDR1 as LNHDA and CDR2 as SQIVND (reference sequence). The CDR3 spells CASSMLKGGNEAFF. CDR3 bases: TGTGCCAGTAGTATGTTAAAAGGAGGGAATGAAGCTTTCTTT.

The chain carries TRBV11-1 and TRBJ2-1; 12 bases fit TRBD1. Germline V lookup: CDR1 SGHAT, CDR2 FQDESV (reference sequence). The CDR3 spans 14 residues. J lost 9 bases, V lost 5 bases, and 5 bases had no gene match. The CDR3 DNA reads as TGTGCCAGCAGCCTCGGGACAGGGGGCCGTGAGCAGTTCTTC. Its protein product is CASSLGTGGREQFF. Full variable domain (missing parts from reference TRBV11-1 and TRBJ2-1): EAEVAQSPRYKITEKSQAVAFWCDPISGHATLYWYRQILGQGPELLVQFQDESVVDDSQLPKDRFSAERLKGVDSTLKIQPAELGDSAMYLCASSLGTGGREQFFGPGTRLTVL.

The chain has TRBV19 and TRBJ1-4, with no clear D. Germline-derived CDR1 and CDR2 are LNHDA and SQIVND (reference sequence). The CDR3 consists of 15 residues. V was shortened by 7 bases and J by 0 bases, with 12 bases between the two germline ends. Written as DNA, the CDR3 is TGTGCCAGTAATAGTCGACTAGCAACTAATGAAAAACTGTTTTTT. The encoded protein is CASNSRLATNEKLFF.

The rearrangement uses TRBV7-2 and TRBJ1-6; 7 bases are shared with TRBD1. CDR3 length: 13 residues. The V gene's germline CDR1 is SGHTA and CDR2 FQGNSA. V gave up 4 bases and J gave up 6 bases; unmatched junction bases: 0. DNA of the CDR3: TGTGCCAGCAGCTACAGGGGTAATTCACCCCTCCACTTT. Translated: CASSYRGNSPLHF.

The chain is built from TRBV5-1 and TRBJ2-1; tentative D call: TRBD2 (7 bases). The CDR3 contains 15 residues. CDR1 and CDR2 from the germline V gene are SGHRS and YFSETQ. Trimming pared 3 bases from V and 2 bases from J, leaving 12 bases between. As DNA, the CDR3 is TGCGCCAGCAGCTCAGGGGCGGGGGCCTACAATGAGCAGTTCTTC. Amino acid sequence: CASSSGAGAYNEQFF.

This clone was seen a single time. Written as DNA, the CDR3 is TGTGCCAGCAGTGAACGATACAGCTCACCCCTCCACTTT. The encoded protein is CASSERYSSPLHF. V and J are TRBV6-4 and TRBJ1-6, with D unresolved. Trimming cost V 3 bases and J 10 bases, with 10 bases left between them. CDR3 size: 13 residues. CDR1 and CDR2 from the germline V gene are MRHNA and SNTAGT.

This clone was observed a handful of times. The chain recombines TRBV9 with TRBJ2-7; the match to TRBD2 covers 8 bases. With 3 bases clipped from V and 6 bases from J, the junction kept 11 bases outside the gene matches. CDR1 and CDR2 (germline): SGDLS, YYNGEE. This CDR3 is 15 amino acids long. DNA of the CDR3: TGTGCCAGCAGCGCGGGGACTAGTTTGTTGAGCGAGCAGTACTTC. Its translation is CASSAGTSLLSEQYF.

This clone was observed a single time. V and J are TRBV9 and TRBJ2-2; possibly TRBD2 for D (6 bases). This CDR3 region has 16 residues. The germline V gene has CDR1 SGDLS and CDR2 YYNGEE. Trimming took 0 bases from V and 5 from J, leaving 14 bases between them. For the CDR3, the DNA is TGTGCCAGCAGCGTAGGGGTGGGAGGTCGGACCGGGGAGCTGTTTTTT. This gives the protein CASSVGVGGRTGELFF.

The chain is built from TRBV20-1 and TRBJ1-2; tentative D call: TRBD1 (6 bases). V was clipped by 3 bases and J by 4 bases, with 9 bases between them. Germline V lookup: CDR1 DFQATT, CDR2 SNEGSKA (reference sequence). The CDR3 has 12 residues. Here the CDR3 DNA reads TGCAGTGCTAGTCAGGGGATCTATGGCTACACCTTC. Translating it yields CSASQGIYGYTF.

The rearrangement joins TRBV27 to TRBJ1-1, with D possibly being TRBD1 (5 bases). V was shortened by 6 bases and J by 6 bases, with 11 bases between the two germline ends. This CDR3 is built from 12 residues. Germline CDR1 reads MNHEY; CDR2 reads SMNVEV (reference sequence). The CDR3 DNA reads as TGTGCCAGCAGGAACCAGGGCTCTGAAGCTTTCTTT. Translated: CASRNQGSEAFF.

The V and J genes are TRBV5-1 and TRBJ2-3, with D tentatively TRBD2 (5 bases). The CDR3 loop spans 14 amino acids. The V end lost 1 base, the J end lost 2 bases, and 8 bases lay between the germline ends. Germline V gene lookup returns CDR1 SGHRS and CDR2 YFSETQ. The CDR3 nucleotides are TGCGCCAGCAGCTTGAACGGGATCACAGATACGCAGTATTTT. Amino acids: CASSLNGITDTQYF.

The V and J genes are TRBV4-1 and TRBJ2-1; 11 bases match TRBD2. The CDR3 runs 16 residues. V trimming: 0 bases; J trimming: 4 bases; junction bases outside the gene matches: 2. Germline assignment: CDR1 MGHRA and CDR2 YSYEKL. This CDR3 reads CASSQDGTSGYNEQFF. CDR3 coding DNA: TGCGCCAGCAGCCAAGATGGGACTAGCGGATACAATGAGCAGTTCTTC.

In nucleotides, the CDR3 is TGTGCCAGCAGCTTGGGTACAGACCTTTTCACTGAAGCTTTCTTT. Translated, it gives CASSLGTDLFTEAFF. The chain links TRBV5-4 to TRBJ1-1, with no clear D. The CDR3 contains 15 residues. Germline values: CDR1 SGHNT, CDR2 YYREEE (reference sequence). V was shortened by 0 bases and J by 4 bases, with 13 bases between the two germline ends. Complete variable domain (other parts from reference TRBV5-4 and TRBJ1-1): ETGVTQSPTHLIKTRGQQVTLRCSSQSGHNTVSWYQQALGQGPQFIFQYYREEENGRGNFPPRFSGLQFPNYSSELNVNALELDDSALYLCASSLGTDLFTEAFFGQGTRLTVV.

This clone was detected a few times. This chain links TRBV5-4 with TRBJ1-2, with 9 bases identical to TRBD1. Trimming took 2 bases from V and 8 from J; bases not matched to a gene: 7. Germline values: CDR1 SGHNT, CDR2 YYREEE (reference sequence). The length of the CDR3 is 14 residues. The CDR3 sequence: CASSFDRGWGGYTF. The CDR3 DNA sequence: TGTGCCAGCAGCTTCGACAGGGGGTGGGGAGGCTACACCTTC.

The chain links TRBV28 to TRBJ2-7, with 8 nucleotides matching TRBD2. The CDR3 length is 14 residues. CDR1 is MDHEN and CDR2 is SYDVKM in the germline V gene. Losses at the gene ends were 5 bases for V and 3 bases for J; bases not matched to a gene: 6. The CDR3 DNA reads as TGTGCCAGCAGTACGGGGGGGTCTCTCTACGAGCAGTACTTC. It is translated as CASSTGGSLYEQYF.

V gene TRBV12-3 or TRBV12-4 combines with J gene TRBJ2-5; D uncertain. The CDR3 is 13 amino acids. V lost 2 bases and J lost 3, with 7 bases in between. The chain's CDR3 is CASSLSPEETQYF. As DNA, the CDR3 is TGTGCCAGCAGTTTATCCCCTGAAGAGACCCAGTACTTC.

The chain joins TRBV5-1 to TRBJ2-3, with unresolved D. Between the trimmed V and J ends, which lost 4 bases and 6 bases, there was a span of 15 bases. Germline V gives CDR1 SGHRS, CDR2 YFSETQ. The length of the CDR3 is 14 residues. Here the CDR3 reads CASSPDGLVDTQYF. As DNA, the CDR3 is TGCGCCAGCAGCCCCGACGGGTTGGTGGATACGCAGTATTTT.

V usage is TRBV29-1 and J usage is TRBJ2-7, with 8 bases identical to TRBD2. The J segment lost 5 bases and the V segment lost 7 bases, leaving 10 bases of the junction unmatched. The CDR3 spans 13 residues. Germline V gene sequence: CDR1 SQVTM, CDR2 ANQGSEA. CDR3 residues: CSGQTSAAHEQYF. The DNA for the CDR3 is TGCAGCGGACAGACTAGCGCGGCCCACGAGCAGTACTTC.

This clone was found once. The chain has TRBV9 and TRBJ1-2; 8 bases are a match to TRBD1. The V and J ends lost 0 bases and 6 bases, in that order; junction bases with no gene match: 16. Germline V lookup: CDR1 SGDLS, CDR2 YYNGEE. CDR3 length: 18 amino acids. The CDR3 loop reads CASSVESVTGVPRDGYTF. CDR3 bases: TGTGCCAGCAGCGTAGAGTCAGTGACAGGGGTTCCAAGGGATGGCTACACCTTC.

The J gene is TRBJ1-1, the V gene TRBV30, with TRBD1 as a possible D gene (5 bases). Trimming removed 2 bases at V and 1 base at J, with 20 bases between. Germline V lookup: CDR1 GTSNPN, CDR2 SVGIG (reference sequence). This CDR3 is built from 17 residues. This CDR3 reads CAWSRKGKGNSNTEAFF. CDR3 coding DNA: TGTGCCTGGAGTAGGAAAGGGAAGGGGAATTCGAACACTGAAGCTTTCTTT.

This chain connects TRBV5-4 to TRBJ2-2; 10 nucleotides align to TRBD1. The CDR3 covers 15 residues. With 4 bases clipped from V and 7 bases from J, the junction kept 7 bases outside the gene matches. In germline, CDR1 is SGHNT, CDR2 YYREEE (reference sequence). CDR3 protein: CASSVPGQGNGELFF. The CDR3 DNA sequence: TGTGCCAGCAGCGTACCGGGACAGGGGAACGGGGAGCTGTTTTTT.

The V and J genes are TRBV5-4 and TRBJ1-1; D may be TRBD1 (5 bases). V was cut by 3 bases and J by 1 base, with 10 bases left in between. Germline V gene lookup returns CDR1 SGHNT and CDR2 YYREEE (reference sequence). This CDR3 comprises 14 residues. The CDR3 DNA is TGTGCCAGCAGCTCGGGCGGGGGGAACACTGAAGCTTTCTTT. It is translated as CASSSGGGNTEAFF.

There are a few counts of this clone. The rearrangement links TRBV5-4 to TRBJ2-4; 7 bases match TRBD1. Per the germline V gene, CDR1 is SGHNT and CDR2 is YYREEE (reference sequence). There are 15 residues in the CDR3. V shed 4 bases, J shed 5 bases, and the junction held 9 bases outside the gene matches. The CDR3 sequence is CASSPNRGGQNIQYF. The CDR3 DNA is TGTGCCAGCAGCCCCAACAGGGGTGGGCAAAACATTCAGTACTTC.

The chain has TRBV28 and TRBJ2-1, with D possibly TRBD2 on 5 matching bases. The length of the CDR3 is 14 residues. V was trimmed by 3 bases and J by 5 bases, leaving 11 bases between them. Germline V CDR1 and CDR2: MDHEN, SYDVKM. The CDR3 is CASSFTLAHNEQFF. CDR3 coding DNA: TGTGCCAGCAGTTTCACCTTAGCGCACAATGAGCAGTTCTTC. Supplemented by reference TRBV28 and TRBJ2-1, the full variable domain reads DVKVTQSSRYLVKRTGEKVFLECVQDMDHENMFWYRQDPGLGLRLIYFSYDVKMKEKGDIPEGYSVSREKKERFSLILESASTNQTSMYLCASSFTLAHNEQFFGPGTRLTVL.

CDR3 in amino acids: CSVHRGDGYTF. As DNA, the CDR3 is TGCAGCGTTCACAGGGGCGATGGCTACACCTTC. V usage is TRBV29-1 and J usage is TRBJ1-2; 7 bases match TRBD1. This CDR3 is built from 11 residues. Germline V gene lookup returns CDR1 SQVTM and CDR2 ANQGSEA. Trimming at V came to 5 bases and at J to 6 bases, leaving 3 bases not matched to a gene.

This clone came up once. The rearrangement links TRBV28 to TRBJ2-7; a possible D gene is TRBD2 (6 bases). The CDR3 is 15 amino acids. V was cut by 6 bases and J by 2 bases, with 17 bases left in between. Germline V lookup: CDR1 MDHEN, CDR2 SYDVKM. This CDR3 is CASRSPGLQAYEQYF. The CDR3 nucleotides read TGTGCCAGCAGATCCCCGGGACTCCAAGCCTACGAGCAGTACTTC.

The chain recombines TRBV19 with TRBJ2-3, with D possibly matching TRBD1 (5 bases). Germline loops: CDR1 LNHDA, CDR2 SQIVND (reference sequence). CDR3 length equals 18 residues. V was cut by 0 bases and J by 0 bases, with 16 bases left in between. CDR3 coding DNA: TGTGCCAGTAGTATAGATGACAGAAGGTTTACTAGCACAGATACGCAGTATTTT. Its protein product is CASSIDDRRFTSTDTQYF.

CDR3 in DNA: TGTGCCAGCAGCTTGAGGACCTATAATTCACCCCTCCACTTT. Translation: CASSLRTYNSPLHF. This rearrangement joins TRBV7-2 to TRBJ1-6; D gene unclear. The CDR3 runs 14 residues. Trimming took 3 bases from V and 2 from J, leaving 5 bases between them. The germline gives CDR1 SGHTA, CDR2 FQGNSA.

Notes on this clone: A read error may produce the germline difference seen at one junction end. The V call is TRBV30, the J call TRBJ2-7, with 9 positions matching TRBD1. The CDR3 runs 15 residues. Per the germline V gene, CDR1 is GTSNPN and CDR2 is SVGIG (reference sequence). CDR3 bases: TGTGCCTGGAGTCAACAGGGGGCGCGCTCCAACGAGCAGTACTTC. Translated, it gives CAWSQQGARSNEQYF.